These T cell receptor beta chains were read from a single sample in a study of blood T cell repertoires in COVID-19. TCRdb's copy holds only in-frame clones and misses some; the assay was immunoSEQ multiplex PCR. The sample has more than 110,000 clones; approximately 78% are singletons. The sequencing sample was made of peripheral blood. Source of these receptors: an elderly woman with acute or convalescent COVID-19. Both conserved end residues are part of each CDR3. The D gene is left open where the match is weak. Only part of the rows carry a size: once, few, many, or a class if the clone is expanded.

V: TRBV5-1
size: once
D: .
J: TRBJ1-2
DNA: TGCGCCAGCAGCTTGGATATGGGCGCGGGCTACACCTTC
CDR3: CASSLDMGAGYTF

V: TRBV2
size: .
D: .
J: TRBJ2-5
DNA: TGTGCCAGCCACAGTCGGCAGTATCACGAGACCCAGTACTTC
CDR3: CASHSRQYHETQYF

V: TRBV5-8
size: .
D: .
J: TRBJ2-1
DNA: TGTGCCAGCAGCTTCGGAGATCAATACAATGAGCAGTTCTTC
CDR3: CASSFGDQYNEQFF

V: TRBV5-8
size: .
D: .
J: TRBJ1-5
DNA: TGTGCCAGCAGCTCATACAGGGTTCAGCCCCAGCATTTT
CDR3: CASSSYRVQPQHF

V: TRBV14
size: .
D: .
J: TRBJ1-1
DNA: TGTGCCAGCAGCCAAGGGCCGGGGTTCATGAACACTGAAGCTTTCTTT
CDR3: CASSQGPGFMNTEAFF

V: TRBV27
size: .
D: TRBD1
J: TRBJ2-7
DNA: TGTGCCAGCAGTGTTCGGACAGGGCTACCTAGCTACGAGCAGTACTTC
CDR3: CASSVRTGLPSYEQYF

V: TRBV25-1
size: few
D: .
J: TRBJ1-5
DNA: TGTGCCAGAGGGGGACAGCCCCAGCATTTT
CDR3: CARGGQPQHF

V: TRBV3-1/TRBV3-2
size: .
D: .
J: TRBJ2-1
DNA: TGTGCCAGCAGCCAAGTATTGTCCCGGGAAAACTCCTACAATGAGCAGTTCTTC
CDR3: CASSQVLSRENSYNEQFF

V: TRBV6-5
size: .
D: TRBD2
J: TRBJ2-1
DNA: TGTGCCAGCAGGATAGCGGGAAGCTCCTACAATGAGCAGTTCTTC
CDR3: CASRIAGSSYNEQFF

V: TRBV7-8
size: .
D: .
J: TRBJ2-3
DNA: TGTGCCAGCAGCTTAGGACTGAGCACAGATACGCAGTATTTT
CDR3: CASSLGLSTDTQYF

V: TRBV12-3/TRBV12-4
size: few
D: .
J: TRBJ2-1
DNA: TGTGCCAGCAGATCCTCCGCGAGATATGAGCAGTTCTTC
CDR3: CASRSSARYEQFF

V: TRBV11-2
size: .
D: .
J: TRBJ1-4
DNA: TGTGCCAGCAGCTTAAGGGGTGAAAAACTGTTTTTT
CDR3: CASSLRGEKLFF

V: TRBV4-2
size: .
D: .
J: TRBJ1-2
DNA: TGTGCCAGCAGCCAAGTAACGGGGGGGCCCAACTATGGCTACACCTTC
CDR3: CASSQVTGGPNYGYTF

V: TRBV30
size: once
D: .
J: TRBJ1-6
DNA: TGTGCCCGACAGATAGGAGATTCACCCCTCCACTTT
CDR3: CARQIGDSPLHF

V: TRBV2
size: .
D: .
J: TRBJ2-7
DNA: TGTGCCAGCGGAAGACAGGGAGGATACTACGAGCAGTACTTC
CDR3: CASGRQGGYYEQYF

V: TRBV7-9
size: few
D: TRBD2
J: TRBJ2-1
DNA: TGTGCCAGCAGCTTCCCCGGGACTAGCGGGAGTCATGAGCAGTTCTTC
CDR3: CASSFPGTSGSHEQFF

V: TRBV3-1/TRBV3-2
size: .
D: .
J: TRBJ1-6
DNA: TGTGCCAGCAGTCGCCAGGGGATTTGGGCTTCACCCCTCCACTTT
CDR3: CASSRQGIWASPLHF

V: TRBV19
size: .
D: TRBD1
J: TRBJ1-5
DNA: TGTGCCAGTAGTAGAGAAGTACAGGGGAGCAATCAGCCCCAGCATTTT
CDR3: CASSREVQGSNQPQHF

V: TRBV6-4
size: .
D: TRBD2
J: TRBJ2-1
DNA: TGTGCCAGCAGCGGCGCGGGGGGGCGTGATGAGCAGTTCTTC
CDR3: CASSGAGGRDEQFF